This TCR beta chain originates from a study of blood T cells in healthy people across ages. Across the study: Per two T cells, template switching captured roughly one barcoded beta molecule.

Per individual sample, total RNA of at least 5.5 micrograms was extracted. The CDR3 runs to 14 residues. Germline V lookup: CDR1 SQVTM, CDR2 ANQGSEA. Details on this clonotype: Its antigen is unknown.

The authors ran a second PCR of roughly 6 to 12 cycles using a sample-barcoded 5' primer and a J-beta primer mix. MiXCR was run by TCRdb on the 5' RACE reads, yielding one entry per CDR3 protein. The sample contains hundreds of thousands of distinct CDR3 sequences, roughly half of which appear only once. General study findings and limits: Naive T cell percentage showed a strong correlation with TCR beta diversity.

This TCR was recovered from a woman of 80 years or more in good health. This rearrangement joins TRBV29-1 to TRBJ2-7; 8 nucleotides line up with TRBD2. Near its end, the DNA agrees better with TRBJ2-5, so the J call may be wrong. Sample: blood. The CDR3 sequence: CSVEGSGIGETQYF. In DNA form, the CDR3 reads TGCAGCGTTGAAGGTAGCGGGATAGGGGAGACCCAGTACTTC.